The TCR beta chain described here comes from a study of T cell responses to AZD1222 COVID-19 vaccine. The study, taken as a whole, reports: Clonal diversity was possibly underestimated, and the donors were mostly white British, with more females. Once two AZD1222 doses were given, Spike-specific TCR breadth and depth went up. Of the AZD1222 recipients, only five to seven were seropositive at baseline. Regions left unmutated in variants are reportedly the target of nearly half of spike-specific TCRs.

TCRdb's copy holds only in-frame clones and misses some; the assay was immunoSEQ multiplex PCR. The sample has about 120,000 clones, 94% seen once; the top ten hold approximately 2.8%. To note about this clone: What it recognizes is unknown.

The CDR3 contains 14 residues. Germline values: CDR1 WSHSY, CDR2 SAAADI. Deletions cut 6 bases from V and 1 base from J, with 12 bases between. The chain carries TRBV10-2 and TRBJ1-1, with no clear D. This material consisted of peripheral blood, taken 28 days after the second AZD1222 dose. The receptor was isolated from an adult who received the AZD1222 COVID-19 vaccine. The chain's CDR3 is CASSNLGRNTEAFF. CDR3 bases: TGCGCCAGCAGCAACCTCGGGCGGAACACTGAAGCTTTCTTT.